A single T cell receptor beta chain is shown here with its context. Antigen specificity is unknown. The treatment here: 19 received Ad26.COV2.S at low or high dose, single or two shots; roughly five received placebo; per-sample allocation not given. It was on day 63 after the first vaccine or placebo injection that samples were taken. These data are taken from a study of Ad26.COV2.S vaccination and SARS-CoV-2 variants. Findings and limits, study-wide: Spike-specific TCR breadth was greater after Ad26.COV2.S than placebo.

Only in-frame clones appear in the TCRdb table, and some are missing; sequencing was by immunoSEQ multiplex PCR. The table lists more than 300,000 clones, roughly 84% of them singletons, with 1.9% in the top ten. The V gene lost 2 bases and the J gene lost 5 bases, with 16 bases spanning the gap. The CDR3 is 15 residues long. CDR1 is SNHLY, CDR2 FYNNEI, per germline. The material was peripheral blood, obtained in a trial of Ad26.COV2.S vaccine versus placebo. The clonotype comes from a person aged 18 to 65 who received the Ad26.COV2.S COVID-19 vaccine or a placebo. J is TRBJ2-7 and V is TRBV2, with D tentatively TRBD1 (6 bases). The CDR3 nucleotides are TGTGCCAGCAGTGAATTTTCCCAGGGGAGAAACGAGCAGTACTTC. Translated: CASSEFSQGRNEQYF.